Only a few counts were recorded for the clone carrying this T cell receptor (beta chain). Trimming cost V 1 base and J 5 bases; bases outside gene matches: 11. Germline V gives CDR1 LGHNA, CDR2 YNFKEQ. The length of the CDR3 is 18 residues. The data are from a study of blood T cell repertoires in COVID-19. Original processing notes: Quantification of nucleated cells was approximated via reference gene primer amplification. Data came from immunoSEQ multiplex PCR; TCRdb stores just in-frame clones and leaves some out. V, J and clone size are those of that table, while D and trimming were read from the DNA. This sample has approximately 93,000 clones, with around 87% found just once.

Material for sequencing was peripheral blood. The chain joins TRBV4-2 to TRBJ2-3, with 11 bases identical to TRBD2. The TCR was taken from a human donor in a cohort sampled during active COVID-19. CDR3: CASSQAIRGLAERDTQYF. CDR3 DNA sequence: TGTGCCAGCAGCCAAGCGATACGGGGACTAGCGGAAAGAGATACGCAGTATTTT.